This T cell receptor beta chain was obtained from a study of T cell responses to AZD1222 COVID-19 vaccine. Pooled in the analysis were second doses at about 4 or about 12 weeks. The assay was immunoSEQ multiplex PCR, and TCRdb's table has in-frame clones only and misses some. Here the sample spans roughly 150,000 clones, about nine tenths being singletons. This clone has a handful of counts. What it recognizes is unknown. Findings of the study overall: Spike-wide coverage was observed for vaccine-associated CD4 TCRs, with dominant responses at 160-218 and 743-854. It was only a handful of AZD1222 recipients who were seropositive at baseline. All repertoire sampling was performed exclusively after the peak T cell response.

CDR3 length: 14 residues. The ends lost 4 bases at V and 4 bases at J; junction bases unmatched: 4. Germline loops: CDR1 SNHLY, CDR2 FYNNEI. The source material was peripheral blood, sampled 28 days after the second AZD1222 dose. This receptor was taken from an adult who received the AZD1222 COVID-19 vaccine. This chain uses TRBV2 with TRBJ2-7; the match to TRBD1 covers 10 bases. The CDR3 coding sequence is TGTGCCAGCAGTGTGGACAGGGGGATGTACGAGCAGTACTTC. The encoded protein is CASSVDRGMYEQYF.